The source of this TCR beta chain is a study of patients and donors after allogeneic stem cell transplantation. Via MiXCR, TCRdb re-called the RT-PCR reads, giving one row per CDR3 protein. The sample shows about 100,000 distinct CDR3 sequences, around 38% of them seen only once. This clonotype was observed at least ten times. The source material was blood, either unsorted or a sorted T cell fraction (not recorded which). This clonotype was sampled from a human donor who was either an allogeneic HSCT recipient or a stem cell or donor lymphocyte infusion donor (not recorded which). It is not recorded whose cells these are; they may come from a transplant donor.

The CDR3 region has the DNA TGCGCCAGCAGCCGTGCACAGGGAGGCTATAATTCACCCCTCCACTTT. Translation gives CASSRAQGGYNSPLHF. This chain connects TRBV4-3 to TRBJ1-6, with D maybe TRBD1 (6 bases). Germline V gene data show CDR1 as LGHNA and CDR2 as YSLEER. Trimming removed 4 bases at V and 3 bases at J, with 13 bases between. The CDR3 spans 16 residues.